The sequence of this T cell receptor beta chain was determined in a study of post-analysis software for immune sequencing data. Turning to the study itself: Recorded subtypes: relapsing-remitting, secondary progressive, progressive-relapsing; some patients unannotated. Findings of the study overall: The study found TRBV5-6, TRBV5-1 and TRBV20-1 among about five TRBV segments more frequent in patients than controls. Analysis by F measure revealed that same-batch samples clustered strongly together. Among multiple sclerosis patients, normalized Chao1 diversity was significantly below that of controls.

The CDR3 runs to 13 residues. V was shortened by 7 bases and J by 0 bases, with 12 bases between the two germline ends. Germline V gives CDR1 DFQATT, CDR2 SNEGSKA (reference sequence). Points on this clonotype: The antigen remains unidentified.

Unique molecular identifiers had been added to the TCR beta cDNA libraries. TCRdb re-derived calls from the PCR reads in MiXCR, one entry per CDR3 protein. Here the sample spans hundreds of thousands of distinct CDR3 sequences, approximately 59% being singletons. The clonotype was recovered from a girl aged 2 to 10 with multiple sclerosis. Sequencing was performed on blood. This chain uses TRBV20-1 with TRBJ2-5; D might be TRBD2 (6 bases). The CDR3 spells CSVPGGNQETQYF. The DNA for the CDR3 is TGCAGTGTCCCTGGGGGGAACCAAGAGACCCAGTACTTC.